These T cell receptor beta chains were read from a single sample in a study of response to subunit inactivated influenza vaccine. TCRdb reanalysed the RT-PCR reads using MiXCR and keeps one entry per CDR3 protein. The data contain about 620,000 distinct CDR3 sequences, about 10% of them singletons. These same records also appear under a second study, on T cells expressing NK-cell markers.

Material: PBMCs from blood, obtained on the day of vaccination. These receptors all stem from a middle-aged man who received an inactivated influenza vaccine. CDR3s include the opening cysteine and the closing phenylalanine or tryptophan. The D gene is left open where the match is weak. Clone sizes are given selectively: once, few, many, or a class where the clone is expanded.

D	size	V	J	CDR3	DNA
NA	few	TRBV7-6	TRBJ2-3	CASSLGTGVGTDTQYF	TGTGCCAGCAGCTTAGGAACGGGAGTAGGCACAGATACGCAGTATTTT
TRBD2	few	TRBV11-2	TRBJ2-3	CASSLGGTSRRGGGTDTQYF	TGTGCCAGCAGCTTGGGAGGGACCTCCAGGCGGGGGGGCGGCACAGATACGCAGTATTTT
NA	many	TRBV5-6	TRBJ1-2	CASSLAPTGTFLSQGYTF	TGTGCCAGCAGCTTGGCACCAACCGGGACCTTCCTCAGTCAGGGCTACACCTTC
NA	NA	TRBV20-1	TRBJ2-2	CSAAIPGAGELFF	TGCAGTGCCGCCATCCCCGGGGCCGGGGAGCTGTTTTTT
NA	few	TRBV5-1	TRBJ2-7	CASSLLALTSSSYEQYF	TGCGCCAGCAGCTTGTTGGCTCTGACTTCTAGCTCCTACGAGCAGTACTTC
TRBD2	NA	TRBV4-2	TRBJ2-5	CASSPTSAQETQYF	TGTGCCAGCAGCCCGACTAGCGCTCAAGAGACCCAGTACTTC
NA	few	TRBV28	TRBJ2-7	CASSRTTRGFYEQYF	TGTGCCAGCAGCCGTACCACCAGAGGGTTCTACGAGCAGTACTTC
NA	NA	TRBV4-1	TRBJ2-1	CASSQDARGQYNEQFF	TGCGCCAGCAGCCAAGACGCCCGGGGGCAGTACAATGAGCAGTTCTTC
NA	few	TRBV29-1	TRBJ2-1	CSVEGTSYNEQFF	TGCAGCGTTGAGGGGACTTCCTACAATGAGCAGTTCTTC
NA	many	TRBV12-3/TRBV12-4	TRBJ1-4	CASSLHGANEKLFF	TGTGCCAGCAGTTTACATGGGGCGAATGAAAAACTGTTTTTT
NA	NA	TRBV12-3/TRBV12-4	TRBJ1-2	CASSLGRGRGYTF	TGTGCCAGCAGTTTGGGGCGGGGTAGAGGCTACACCTTC
TRBD1	few	TRBV5-6	TRBJ2-5	CASSFGTVRQETQYF	TGTGCCAGCAGTTTTGGGACAGTGCGACAAGAGACCCAGTACTTC
TRBD1	NA	TRBV12-3/TRBV12-4	TRBJ2-7	CASRGTGRPYEQYF	TGTGCCAGCAGAGGGACAGGGAGACCCTACGAGCAGTACTTC
TRBD2	NA	TRBV4-1	TRBJ2-5	CASSHGLAIQETQYF	TGCGCCAGCAGCCATGGACTAGCTATCCAAGAGACCCAGTACTTC
NA	many	TRBV4-1	TRBJ2-7	CASSQDKDRASYEQYF	TGCGCCAGCAGCCAAGACAAGGACAGAGCCTCCTACGAGCAGTACTTC
NA	few	TRBV12-3/TRBV12-4	TRBJ2-2	CASSSGRLTGELFF	TGTGCCAGCAGCTCTGGACGTTTGACCGGGGAGCTGTTTTTT
NA	few	TRBV7-2	TRBJ2-7	CASSPRSGEQYF	TGTGCCAGCAGCCCCCGGTCAGGGGAACAGTACTTC
NA	few	TRBV2	TRBJ2-2	CASEPFGNTGELFF	TGTGCCAGCGAACCATTTGGGAACACCGGGGAGCTGTTTTTT
NA	few	TRBV12-3/TRBV12-4	TRBJ1-2	CASSPGGIYGYTF	TGTGCCAGCAGCCCGGGGGGGATCTATGGCTACACCTTC
NA	few	TRBV5-1	TRBJ1-2	CASSLMSGSGWDYGYTF	TGCGCCAGCAGCTTGATGAGCGGATCAGGATGGGACTATGGCTACACCTTC
NA	NA	TRBV3-1	TRBJ2-2	CASSQEAGTPNTGELFF	TGTGCCAGCAGCCAAGAAGCCGGGACACCGAACACCGGGGAGCTGTTTTTT
NA	NA	TRBV2	TRBJ2-2	CASSELTANTGELFF	TGTGCCAGCAGTGAACTTACAGCGAACACCGGGGAGCTGTTTTTT
NA	NA	TRBV5-8	TRBJ2-3	CASSSGHNTDTQYF	TGTGCCAGCAGTTCGGGACACAACACAGATACGCAGTATTTT
TRBD1	NA	TRBV7-3	TRBJ1-2	CASSARGLYGYTF	TGTGCCAGCAGCGCCAGGGGGCTCTATGGCTACACCTTC
NA	few	TRBV12-3/TRBV12-4	TRBJ1-6	CASSSTSRTPLHF	TGTGCCAGCAGTTCAACTAGTCGGACACCCCTCCACTTT
NA	many	TRBV12-3/TRBV12-4	TRBJ1-1	CALRLNTEAFF	TGTGCCCTGAGGTTGAACACTGAAGCTTTCTTT
NA	few	TRBV29-1	TRBJ2-7	CSVAGSGHEQYF	TGCAGCGTCGCCGGGAGCGGCCACGAGCAGTACTTC
TRBD1	many	TRBV7-9	TRBJ2-7	CASSPRTGSYEQYF	TGTGCCAGCAGCCCAAGGACAGGGTCCTACGAGCAGTACTTC
NA	NA	TRBV10-3	TRBJ2-7	CAISGSGVSYEQYF	TGTGCCATCAGTGGGTCAGGCGTGTCCTACGAGCAGTACTTC